This entry concerns a single T cell receptor (beta chain). It has no known antigen specificity. No base quality information exists; no much larger clone differs at one position. Measured from the cysteine to the phenylalanine, the CDR3 is 15 residues long. Only CDR3 DNA is held: 45 bases, read in frame from base 1. The trim is 1 base for V and 2 bases for J, with a gap of 11 bases between the germline ends. Taken from the germline V gene, the CDR1 and CDR2 loops are SGHAT and FQNNGV. The data belong to a study of memory CD4+ T cells and cytomegalovirus serostatus (dated 2019 in TCRdb). The study in broad terms: The roughly 35 healthy Belgian adults in the cohort included 9 who were CMV seropositive and around 25 who were CMV seronegative. To replicate a published TCR-based CMV serostatus classifier, the researchers sequenced the CD4+ memory TCRbeta repertoires of a Belgian cohort whose cytomegalovirus serostatus was known. What the work shows at the level of the full study, not this receptor alone: The original-framework classifier achieved a median bootstrapped AUC of 0.95 with a 95% CI of 0.76-1.00 on the Belgian cohort. Unlike the original study, which covered naive and memory CD4+ and CD8+ populations, the Belgian study sequenced only CD4+CD45RO+ memory cells. For predicting CMV serostatus, the median bootstrapped AUC was approximately 0.95 using the original framework and almost 0.93 using a US-trained random forest. The results were interpreted as suggesting that the CMV-associated TCR signature is largely present in the CD4+ memory repertoire. Among the 150 or so previously reported CMV-associated TCRbeta sequences, approximately 70 showed up in the CD4+ memory repertoires, with each one found in between one and five individuals.

Genomic DNA was extracted from sorted cells with the Quick-DNA Microprep Kit. Amplification of TCRbeta DNA was done with the immunoSEQ hsTCRbeta kit, following the protocol from the manufacturer. An Illumina MiSeq instrument was used to sequence the TCRbeta libraries. Concerning the study's data processing: After out-of-frame sequences were removed, 2.4 million or so distinct TCRbeta sequences remained, averaging around 67,000 per individual. Two values were used to score each individual: the count of 164 previously reported CMV-associated TCRbeta sequences and the total count of productive distinct TCRbeta sequences. A beta-binomial model was reimplemented in Python, and scikit-learn random forests with default parameters were trained on US cohort data. On the Belgian cohort, classifier performance was reported as the median AUC, along with percentile confidence intervals, across 10,000 bootstrap iterations. Entries here come from immuneACCESS through TCRdb and include only in-frame sequences with V and J called. Some clones fail to appear in such tables; in the studies checked, an unresolved V gene covers under half of the shortfall, and the cause of the remainder is unknown. From that table come the V and J calls and clone size; the DNA was used to work out D and trimming. The sample data list some 58,000 clones, and roughly three quarters of these were observed just once. Together, the top ten hold 0.88% of the sample.

A FACSAria II was used to sort memory CD4+ T cells, defined as single viable CD3+CD4+CD8-CD45RO+ cells. CMV serostatus was assessed using a Roche Elecsys assay, by which serum IgG against CMV pp150, pp28, p38 and p52 was detected. After the samples were thawed, total CD4+ T cells were enriched through positive selection using CD4 magnetic microbeads. The samples came from a different study that was designed specifically to examine the CD4+ T cell memory repertoire. Peripheral blood mononuclear cells were isolated and cryopreserved according to standard operating procedures, and serum was kept at -80 degrees C. Staining used CD3-PerCP (BW264/56), CD4-APC (RPA-T4), CD45RO-PE (UCHT1) and CD8-Pacific Orange (3B5) antibodies, with Sytox blue excluding non-viable cells.

The receptor comes from an adult in good health and CMV-seronegative. Sequencing was done on a sample of memory CD4+ T cells from blood. Rearrangement joined TRBV11-2 to TRBJ1-2, with the D gene uncertain. Here is the DNA: TGTGCCAGCAGCTTAGCCGGCGTGGGGAACTATGGCTACACCTTC. The encoded protein is CASSLAGVGNYGYTF.